Presented here are 22 T cell receptor beta chains from one specimen sequenced in a study of identical twins. One entry per CDR3 protein, called by TCRdb with MiXCR from the 5' RACE reads. This table has about 240,000 distinct CDR3 sequences, roughly 10% appearing once. The sequenced sample was memory T cells sorted from blood. These receptors were taken from a man between 45 and 60 years old in good health.

This clonotype has only a few counts. The chain links TRBV6-1 to TRBJ1-6; D gene uncertain. The germline V gene encodes CDR1 MNHNS and CDR2 SASEGT. This CDR3 has 12 residues. The ends were cut back, 6 bases at V and 10 bases at J, with 10 bases in the middle. Written as DNA, the CDR3 is TGTGCCAGCAGGGGGTGGGAATCACCCCTCCACTTT. Protein product: CASRGWESPLHF.

This clonotype occurred many times. This chain uses TRBV18 with TRBJ2-7; 10 bases agree with TRBD2. Germline assignment: CDR1 KGHSH and CDR2 LQKENI. This CDR3 has 16 amino acids. V lost 1 base to trimming and J lost 2 bases; unmatched junction nucleotides: 5. The CDR3 bases are TGTGCCAGCTCACCACAAGGACTAGCGGACGCCTACGAGCAGTACTTC. This codes for CASSPQGLADAYEQYF.

This clonotype came up many times. This chain links TRBV20-1 with TRBJ2-7, with 11 bases that match TRBD2. The CDR3 totals 14 residues. The V and J ends lost 3 bases and 6 bases, in that order; junction bases with no gene match: 7. Per the germline V gene, CDR1 is DFQATT and CDR2 is SNEGSKA (reference sequence). CDR3 DNA: TGCAGTGCTAGGGGCACTAGCGGGGGAGGCGAGCAGTACTTC. Translation: CSARGTSGGGEQYF.

Many counts were recorded for this clonotype. The V gene is TRBV10-3, the J gene TRBJ2-7; the D call may be TRBD1 or TRBD2 (5 bases each). The V gene lost 3 bases and the J gene lost 1 base, with 13 bases spanning the gap. CDR3 length: 15 amino acids. Looked up from germline, CDR1 is ENHRY and CDR2 is SYGVKD. The CDR3 bases are TGTGCCATCAGTGATACCCGGGGCCGTTCCTACGAGCAGTACTTC. Protein sequence: CAISDTRGRSYEQYF.

In its sample, this clonotype was seen many times. CDR3 nucleotides: TGTGCCAGCAGTGAAGCCCAGGGGGCTGGAAACACCATATATTTT. Its translation is CASSEAQGAGNTIYF. This chain joins TRBV25-1 and TRBJ1-3, with 7 bases matching TRBD1. With V trimmed by 2 bases and J by 2 bases, 3 bases remained unmatched. The length of the CDR3 is 15 residues. Germline V gives CDR1 MGHDK, CDR2 SYGVNS.

This clonotype showed up many times. This rearrangement joins TRBV4-2 to TRBJ1-4; 7 bases are a match to TRBD1. After removal of 5 bases from V and 3 bases from J, the junction contained 6 bases not matched to a gene. Germline V gene lookup returns CDR1 LGHNA and CDR2 YNFKEQ. This CDR3 has 15 amino acids. The CDR3 region is CASSKRDSPNEKLFF. The CDR3 DNA follows: TGTGCCAGCAGCAAGCGGGACAGCCCTAATGAAAAACTGTTTTTT.

V usage is TRBV27 and J usage is TRBJ2-3; unclear D gene. Trimming took off 7 bases at V and 2 bases at J, with 10 bases between the two ends. This CDR3 region has 13 residues. CDR1 and CDR2 from the germline V gene are MNHEY and SMNVEV (reference sequence). CDR3 sequence (DNA): TGTGCCAGCAACAGTAGACCCACAGATACGCAGTATTTT. Translated: CASNSRPTDTQYF.

This chain connects TRBV5-1 to TRBJ2-1; D possibly uses TRBD1 or TRBD2 (5 bases each). Germline V gene lookup returns CDR1 SGHRS and CDR2 YFSETQ. V dropped 4 bases and J dropped 0 bases, with 11 bases sitting between them. The CDR3 contains 15 residues. The CDR3 is CASSNRGASYNEQFF. The CDR3 region has the DNA TGCGCCAGCAGCAACCGAGGGGCCTCCTACAATGAGCAGTTCTTC.

The gene calls are TRBV6-1 and TRBJ2-3, with TRBD2 matching over 9 bases. This CDR3 is 18 amino acids long. The germline gives CDR1 MNHNS, CDR2 SASEGT. V trimming: 8 bases; J trimming: 4 bases; junction bases outside the gene matches: 19. DNA of the CDR3: TGTGCCAGCCGCCCGGGAGGGGTTACTAGCGGGTCGGCAGATACGCAGTATTTT. It encodes CASRPGGVTSGSADTQYF.

This clonotype was found many times. The V call is TRBV5-1, the J call TRBJ1-4; D not certain. Per germline, CDR1 SGHRS and CDR2 YFSETQ. The CDR3 loop spans 12 amino acids. Trimming left V 4 bases short and J 2 bases short, with 3 bases between. Here the CDR3 DNA reads TGCGCCAGCAGCACCACTAATGAAAAACTGTTTTTT. It yields the protein CASSTTNEKLFF.

This clonotype was detected only a few times. The chain employs TRBV6-2 or TRBV6-3 and TRBJ1-6, with 8 bases lining up with TRBD1. V lost 2 bases, J lost 7 bases, and 1 base stayed unmatched. This CDR3 has 14 residues. Germline CDR1 is MNHEY and CDR2 is SVGEGT. DNA of the CDR3: TGTGCCAGCAGTTACACAGGGGGAAATTCACCCCTCCACTTT. Protein sequence: CASSYTGGNSPLHF.

The chain has TRBV20-1 and TRBJ1-5; 10 nucleotides line up with TRBD1. The CDR3 spans 15 residues. Germline CDR1 is DFQATT and CDR2 is SNEGSKA (reference sequence). V lost 6 bases to trimming and J lost 4 bases; unmatched junction nucleotides: 9. CDR3 sequence: CSAPGQGNWNQPQHF. As DNA, the CDR3 is TGCAGTGCGCCGGGACAGGGGAATTGGAATCAGCCCCAGCATTTT.

The rearrangement joins TRBV7-8 to TRBJ1-5; no firm D call. The CDR3 is 15 residues long. CDR1 is SGHVS and CDR2 is FQNEAQ in the germline V gene. V lost 1 base, J lost 4 bases, and 11 bases lay in between. The CDR3 region has the DNA TGTGCCAGCAGCTTAGTTACGACCACTAATCAGCCCCAGCATTTT. Amino acid sequence: CASSLVTTTNQPQHF.

The chain carries TRBV7-9 and TRBJ2-7; 8 bases are a match to TRBD2. Per germline, CDR1 SEHNR and CDR2 FQNEAQ (reference sequence). The CDR3 extends over 15 amino acids. Losses at the gene ends were 5 bases for V and 6 bases for J; bases not matched to a gene: 12. The CDR3 region has the DNA TGTGCCAGCAGCCGAATCTCGGGACTAGGCTCCGAGCAGTACTTC. Translated, it gives CASSRISGLGSEQYF.

This clonotype has just a few counts. This sequence joins TRBV18 and TRBJ2-5; 9 bases fit TRBD1. Germline V gives CDR1 KGHSH, CDR2 LQKENI. V shed 3 bases, J shed 10 bases, and the junction held 12 bases outside the gene matches. The CDR3 runs to 15 residues. The CDR3 nucleotides read TGTGCCAGCTCACCTTCCACAGGGGGCGGTGAAGACCAGTACTTC. Translated, it gives CASSPSTGGGEDQYF.

This clonotype was counted many times. The genes are TRBV10-3 and TRBJ2-2; 7 bases match TRBD2. The V gene's germline CDR1 is ENHRY and CDR2 SYGVKD. The CDR3 runs 11 residues. J lost 6 bases, V lost 10 bases, and 2 bases had no gene match. This CDR3 is CATRGAGELFF. The CDR3 region has the DNA TGTGCCACCCGGGGGGCCGGGGAGCTGTTTTTT.

This clonotype has more than one count but fewer than ten. This chain uses TRBV5-5 with TRBJ1-1; D call uncertain. V lost 4 bases and J 1 base, leaving 8 bases between the germline ends. The CDR3 is 13 amino acids. The germline V gene encodes CDR1 SGHKS and CDR2 YYEKEE (reference sequence). In DNA form, the CDR3 reads TGTGCCAGCAGCAGGGTGGCGAACACTGAAGCTTTCTTT. It specifies CASSRVANTEAFF.

This clonotype was detected ten times or more. CDR3 nucleotides: TGTGCCAGCAGCCAAGATAAGGCTAGCGGTTCGAGGAATGAGCAGTTCTTC. Its protein product is CASSQDKASGSRNEQFF. The chain has TRBV4-2 and TRBJ2-1, with 7 positions matching TRBD2. Germline assignment: CDR1 LGHNA and CDR2 YNFKEQ. This CDR3 contains 17 residues. The junction had 12 bases not matched to a gene; V was cut back by 0 bases and J by 7 bases.

This clonotype occurred many times. The genes are TRBV19 and TRBJ2-2; the match to TRBD2 covers 7 bases. The CDR3 sequence is 13 residues long. Trimming removed 7 bases from V and 3 bases from J; junction bases left unmatched: 2. CDR1 and CDR2 from the germline V gene are LNHDA and SQIVND (reference sequence). CDR3 amino acids: CASTSGYTGELFF. The CDR3 nucleotides are TGTGCCAGTACTAGCGGTTACACCGGGGAGCTGTTTTTT.

The chain combines TRBV11-3 with TRBJ2-5, with TRBD1 matching over 9 bases. Germline values: CDR1 SGHNT, CDR2 YENEEA. CDR3 length: 17 residues. The V and J ends lost 5 bases and 1 base, in that order; junction bases with no gene match: 11. In DNA, the CDR3 is TGTGCCAGCAGCCAGGACCGGGACAGGGCACTCCAAGAGACCCAGTACTTC. This gives the protein CASSQDRDRALQETQYF.

V is TRBV18 and J is TRBJ2-6; D not certain. Germline V CDR1 and CDR2: KGHSH, LQKENI. V was cut by 3 bases and J by 3 bases, with 15 bases left in between. CDR3 length: 17 amino acids. The CDR3 region is CASSPLATGVGANVLTF. The CDR3 DNA reads as TGTGCCAGCTCACCTCTGGCGACCGGCGTTGGGGCCAACGTCCTGACTTTC.

The chain combines TRBV6-5 with TRBJ2-2; D not resolved. Germline V gene sequence: CDR1 MNHEY, CDR2 SVGAGI. The CDR3 is made up of 13 amino acids. The V end lost 6 bases, the J end lost 6 bases, and 11 bases lay between the germline ends. CDR3 sequence: CASRYQGAGELFF. The CDR3 DNA reads as TGTGCCAGCAGGTACCAAGGTGCCGGGGAGCTGTTTTTT.